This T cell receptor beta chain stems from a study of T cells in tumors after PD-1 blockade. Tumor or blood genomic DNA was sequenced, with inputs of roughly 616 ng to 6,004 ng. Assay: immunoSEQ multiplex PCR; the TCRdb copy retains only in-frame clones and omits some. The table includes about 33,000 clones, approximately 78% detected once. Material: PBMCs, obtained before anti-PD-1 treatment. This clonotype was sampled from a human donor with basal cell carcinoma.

Here the CDR3 reads CASSRDSTYEQYF. CDR3 nucleotide sequence: TGTGCCAGCAGTAGGGACAGTACCTACGAGCAGTACTTC. The rearrangement links TRBV6-5 to TRBJ2-7; 7 nucleotides align to TRBD1. The CDR3 spans 13 residues. V shed 5 bases, J shed 2 bases, and the junction held 3 bases outside the gene matches. Germline values: CDR1 MNHEY, CDR2 SVGAGI.